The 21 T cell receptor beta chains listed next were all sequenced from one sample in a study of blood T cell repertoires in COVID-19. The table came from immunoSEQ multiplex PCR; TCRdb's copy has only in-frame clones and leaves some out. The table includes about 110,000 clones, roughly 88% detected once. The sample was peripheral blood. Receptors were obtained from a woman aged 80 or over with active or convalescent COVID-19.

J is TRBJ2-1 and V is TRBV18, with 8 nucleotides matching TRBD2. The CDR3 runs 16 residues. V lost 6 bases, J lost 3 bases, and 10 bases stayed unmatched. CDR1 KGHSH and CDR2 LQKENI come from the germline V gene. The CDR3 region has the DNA TGTGCCAGCTCGAAATCGGGACTAGGCAACTACAATGAGCAGTTCTTC. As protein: CASSKSGLGNYNEQFF. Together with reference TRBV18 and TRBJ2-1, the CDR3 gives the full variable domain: NAGVMQNPRHLVRRRGQEARLRCSPMKGHSHVYWYRQLPEEGLKFMVYLQKENIIDESGMPKERFSAEFPKEGPSILRIQQVVRGDSAAYFCASSKSGLGNYNEQFFGPGTRLTVL.

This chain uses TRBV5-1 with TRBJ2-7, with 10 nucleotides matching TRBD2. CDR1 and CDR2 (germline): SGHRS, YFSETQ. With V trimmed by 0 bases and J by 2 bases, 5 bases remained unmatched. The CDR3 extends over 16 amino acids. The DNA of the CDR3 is TGCGCCAGCAGCTTGGCTTTAGCGGGAGGTGCCTACGAGCAGTACTTC. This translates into CASSLALAGGAYEQYF.

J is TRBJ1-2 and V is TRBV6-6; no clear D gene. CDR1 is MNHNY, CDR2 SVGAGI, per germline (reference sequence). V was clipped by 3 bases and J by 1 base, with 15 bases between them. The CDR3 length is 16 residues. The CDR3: CASSYGVIGGNYGYTF. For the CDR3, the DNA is TGTGCCAGCAGTTATGGGGTCATAGGAGGTAACTATGGCTACACCTTC.

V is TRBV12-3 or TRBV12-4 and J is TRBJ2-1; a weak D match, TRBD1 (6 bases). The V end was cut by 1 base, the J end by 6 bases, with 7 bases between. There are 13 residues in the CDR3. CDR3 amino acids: CASSLGRGNEQFF. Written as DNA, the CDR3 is TGTGCCAGCAGTTTAGGCAGGGGCAATGAGCAGTTCTTC.

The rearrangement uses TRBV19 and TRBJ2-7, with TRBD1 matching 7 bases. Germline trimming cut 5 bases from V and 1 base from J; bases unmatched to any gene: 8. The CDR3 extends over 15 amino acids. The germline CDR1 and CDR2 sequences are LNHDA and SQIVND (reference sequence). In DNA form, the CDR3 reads TGTGCCAGTAGTTTAACAGGGGAAAGATCCTACGAGCAGTACTTC. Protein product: CASSLTGERSYEQYF. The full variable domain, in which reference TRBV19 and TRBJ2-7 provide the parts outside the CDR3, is DGGITQSPKYLFRKEGQNVTLSCEQNLNHDAMYWYRQDPGQGLRLIYYSQIVNDFQKGDIAEGYSVSREKKESFPLTVTSAQKNPTAFYLCASSLTGERSYEQYFGPGTRLTVT.

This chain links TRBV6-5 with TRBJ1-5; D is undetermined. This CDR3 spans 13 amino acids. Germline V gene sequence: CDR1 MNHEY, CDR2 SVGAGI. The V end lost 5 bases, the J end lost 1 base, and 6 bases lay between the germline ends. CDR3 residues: CASSIESNQPQHF. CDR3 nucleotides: TGTGCCAGCAGTATAGAAAGCAATCAGCCCCAGCATTTT.

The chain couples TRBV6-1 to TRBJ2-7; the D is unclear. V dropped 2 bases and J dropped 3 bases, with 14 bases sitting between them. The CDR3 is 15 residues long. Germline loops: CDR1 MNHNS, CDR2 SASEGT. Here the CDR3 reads CASSELAVSIYEQYF. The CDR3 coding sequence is TGTGCCAGCAGTGAATTGGCGGTTTCAATCTACGAGCAGTACTTC.

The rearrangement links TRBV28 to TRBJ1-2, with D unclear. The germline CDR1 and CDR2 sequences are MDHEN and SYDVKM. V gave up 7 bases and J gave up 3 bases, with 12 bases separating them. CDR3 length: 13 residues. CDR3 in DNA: TGTGCCAGCAACAATCCGGGTTACTATGGCTACACCTTC. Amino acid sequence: CASNNPGYYGYTF.

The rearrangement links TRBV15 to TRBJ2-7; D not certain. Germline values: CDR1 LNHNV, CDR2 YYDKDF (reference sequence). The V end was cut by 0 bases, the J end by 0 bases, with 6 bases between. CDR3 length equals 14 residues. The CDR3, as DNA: TGTGCCACCAGCAGAGATAGGAGCTCCTACGAGCAGTACTTC. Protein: CATSRDRSSYEQYF.

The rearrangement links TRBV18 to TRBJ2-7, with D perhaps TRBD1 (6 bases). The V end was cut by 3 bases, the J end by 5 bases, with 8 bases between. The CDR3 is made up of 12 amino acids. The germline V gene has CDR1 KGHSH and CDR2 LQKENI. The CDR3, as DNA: TGTGCCAGCTCACCGGGGGCGAACGAGCAGTACTTC. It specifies CASSPGANEQYF.

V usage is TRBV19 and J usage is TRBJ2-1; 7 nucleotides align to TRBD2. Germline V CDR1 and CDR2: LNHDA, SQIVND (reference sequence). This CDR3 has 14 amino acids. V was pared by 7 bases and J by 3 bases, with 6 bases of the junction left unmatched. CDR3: CASTREGIYNEQFF. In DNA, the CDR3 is TGTGCCAGTACCAGGGAGGGGATCTACAATGAGCAGTTCTTC.

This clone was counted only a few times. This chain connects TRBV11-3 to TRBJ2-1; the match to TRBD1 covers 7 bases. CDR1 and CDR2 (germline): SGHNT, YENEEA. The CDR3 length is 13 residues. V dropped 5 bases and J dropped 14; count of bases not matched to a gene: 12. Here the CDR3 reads CASSPEGAAPKFF. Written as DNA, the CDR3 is TGTGCCAGCAGCCCCGAGGGGGCGGCCCCGAAGTTCTTC.

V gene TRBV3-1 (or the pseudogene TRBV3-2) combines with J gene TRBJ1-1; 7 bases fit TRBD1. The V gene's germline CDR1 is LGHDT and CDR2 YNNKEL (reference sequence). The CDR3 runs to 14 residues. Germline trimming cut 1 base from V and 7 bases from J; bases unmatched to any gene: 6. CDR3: CASSQVGGTVEAFF. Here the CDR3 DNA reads TGTGCCAGCAGCCAAGTTGGGGGGACAGTTGAAGCTTTCTTT.

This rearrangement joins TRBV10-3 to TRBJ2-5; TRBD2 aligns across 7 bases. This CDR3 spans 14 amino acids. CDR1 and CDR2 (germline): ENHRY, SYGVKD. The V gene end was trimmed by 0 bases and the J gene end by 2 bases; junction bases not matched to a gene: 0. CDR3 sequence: CAISESGRQETQYF. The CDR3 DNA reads TGTGCCATCAGTGAGTCCGGGAGGCAAGAGACCCAGTACTTC.

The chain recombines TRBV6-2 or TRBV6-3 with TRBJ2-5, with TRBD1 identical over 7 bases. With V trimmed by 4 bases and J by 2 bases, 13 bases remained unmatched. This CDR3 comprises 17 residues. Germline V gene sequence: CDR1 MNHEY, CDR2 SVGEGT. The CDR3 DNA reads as TGTGCCAGCAGTTCGCTCCGCCGGGACAGAATGCAAGAGACCCAGTACTTC. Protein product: CASSSLRRDRMQETQYF.

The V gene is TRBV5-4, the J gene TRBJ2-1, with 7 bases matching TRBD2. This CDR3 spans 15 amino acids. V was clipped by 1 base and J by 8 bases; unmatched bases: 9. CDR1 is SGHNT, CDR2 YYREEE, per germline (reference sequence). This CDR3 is CASSLPGGSGDEQFF. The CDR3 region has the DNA TGTGCCAGCAGCTTGCCCGGCGGGAGCGGTGATGAGCAGTTCTTC. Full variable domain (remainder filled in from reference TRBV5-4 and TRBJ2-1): ETGVTQSPTHLIKTRGQQVTLRCSSQSGHNTVSWYQQALGQGPQFIFQYYREEENGRGNFPPRFSGLQFPNYSSELNVNALELDDSALYLCASSLPGGSGDEQFFGPGTRLTVL.

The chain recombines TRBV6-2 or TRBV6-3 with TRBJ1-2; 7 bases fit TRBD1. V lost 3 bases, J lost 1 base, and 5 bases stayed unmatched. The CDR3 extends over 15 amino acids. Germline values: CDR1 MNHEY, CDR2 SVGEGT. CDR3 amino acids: CASSYGTGDNYGYTF. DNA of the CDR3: TGTGCCAGCAGTTATGGAACAGGGGATAACTATGGCTACACCTTC.

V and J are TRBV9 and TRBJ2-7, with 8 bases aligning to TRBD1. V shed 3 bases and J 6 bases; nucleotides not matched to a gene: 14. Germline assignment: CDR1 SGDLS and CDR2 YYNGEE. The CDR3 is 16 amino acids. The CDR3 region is CASSAPSGQGSGEQYF. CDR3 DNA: TGTGCCAGCAGCGCCCCTTCAGGACAGGGATCGGGCGAGCAGTACTTC.

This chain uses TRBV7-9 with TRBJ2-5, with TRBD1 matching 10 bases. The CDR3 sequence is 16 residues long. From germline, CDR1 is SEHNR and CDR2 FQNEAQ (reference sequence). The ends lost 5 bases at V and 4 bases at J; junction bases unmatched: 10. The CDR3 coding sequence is TGTGCCAGCAGCACCCAGGGGACAGGGGAGGGAGAGACCCAGTACTTC. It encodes CASSTQGTGEGETQYF.

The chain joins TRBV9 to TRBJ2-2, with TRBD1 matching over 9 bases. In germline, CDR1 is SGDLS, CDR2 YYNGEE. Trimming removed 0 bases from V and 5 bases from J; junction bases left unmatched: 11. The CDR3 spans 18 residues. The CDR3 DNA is TGTGCCAGCAGCGTAGCCTTACCGGGACAGGGTAATACCGGGGAGCTGTTTTTT. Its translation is CASSVALPGQGNTGELFF.

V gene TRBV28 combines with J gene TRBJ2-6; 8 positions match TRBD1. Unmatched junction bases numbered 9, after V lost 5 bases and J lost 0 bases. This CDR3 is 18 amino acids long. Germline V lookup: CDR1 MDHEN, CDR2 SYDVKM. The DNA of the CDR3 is TGTGCCAGCAGTCCCCGACAGGGGAAGGTCTCTGGGGCCAACGTCCTGACTTTC. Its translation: CASSPRQGKVSGANVLTF.